A single sample gave rise to the 18 T cell receptor beta chains below, sequenced in a study of T cell clonality in common variable immunodeficiency. Clones were sequenced by immunoSEQ multiplex PCR, and TCRdb holds only the in-frame ones, with some missing. The repertoire consists of around 81,000 clones, none detected only once. Sequencing was performed on peripheral blood mononuclear cells. These receptors originate from a person aged 18 to 70 in good health.

This clone was observed many times. The read gets to within 3 residues of the CDR3 end, and the germline J gene fills in the rest. The chain links TRBV19 to TRBJ2-3; 9 bases are a match to TRBD2. CDR3 length: 15 amino acids. With 3 bases clipped from V and 5 bases from J, the junction kept 6 bases outside the gene matches. Germline V lookup: CDR1 LNHDA, CDR2 SQIVND (reference sequence). The part of the CDR3 DNA that was read is TGTGCCAGTAGTATCCTAGCGGGGTTGAAAGATACG. It specifies CASSILAGLKDT. The entire CDR3 reads CASSILAGLKDTQYF.

This clone was detected ten times or more. The sequence runs out 3 residues before the end of the CDR3; the remainder is reconstructed from the germline J gene. The chain recombines TRBV5-1 with TRBJ2-5; a weak D match, TRBD2 (6 bases). Trimming removed 0 bases at V and 2 bases at J, with 14 bases between. CDR3 length equals 16 residues. CDR1 is SGHRS, CDR2 YFSETQ, per germline. The CDR3 loop is CASSLELALPQETQYF. The sequenced part of the CDR3 DNA is TGCGCCAGCAGCTTGGAACTAGCCCTACCGCAAGAGACC.

This clone was picked up a small number of times. A much larger clone sits a single nucleotide away, making a read error possible. The read comes to an end 3 residues before the CDR3 does, leaving the germline J gene to fill in the end. This chain connects TRBV11-1 to TRBJ2-2, with TRBD1 matching 10 bases. The length of the CDR3 is 15 residues. V shed 1 base, J shed 6 bases, and the junction held 2 bases outside the gene matches. CDR1 is SGHAT and CDR2 is FQDESV in the germline V gene (reference sequence). The CDR3: CASSLGQGASGELFF. The DNA read from the CDR3 is TGTGCCAGCAGCTTAGGACAGGGGGCCTCCGGGGAG.

This clone was detected many times. The read comes to an end 3 residues before the CDR3 does, leaving the germline J gene to fill in the end. This chain uses TRBV7-6 with TRBJ2-3; 7 bases agree with TRBD1. The CDR3 has 14 residues. V lost 4 bases, J lost 1 base, and 2 bases stayed unmatched. CDR1 is SGHVS, CDR2 FNYEAQ, per germline. CDR3 loop: CASSYGQGTDTQYF. The sequenced part of the CDR3 DNA is TGTGCCAGCAGCTACGGACAGGGCACAGATACG.

This clone was seen many times. The read stops 3 residues short of the end of the CDR3; the missing end is completed from the germline J gene. The chain links TRBV18 to TRBJ2-7; weak D call: TRBD2 (5 bases). V was pared by 3 bases and J by 2 bases, with 17 bases between. The CDR3 spans 16 residues. Germline V gene sequence: CDR1 KGHSH, CDR2 LQKENI. Incomplete CDR3 DNA: TGTGCCAGCTCACCGAGAGAGGGCAGTGATCCCTACGAG. Its protein is CASSPREGSDPYE. The entire CDR3 protein is CASSPREGSDPYEQYF.

This clone was observed many times. The read is 3 residues too short to cover the CDR3 end, so that end is filled in from the germline J gene. The chain couples TRBV10-3 to TRBJ2-1; 8 bases align to TRBD2. Germline V CDR1 and CDR2: ENHRY, SYGVKD. With V trimmed by 4 bases and J by 5 bases, 10 bases remained unmatched. CDR3 length: 16 residues. The CDR3 bases that were read are TGTGCCATCAGTGGCTCCAGCGGGAGCGTCCACAATGAG. It codes for CAISGSSGSVHNE. The entire CDR3 is CAISGSSGSVHNEQFF.

This clone was observed many times. Sequencing ends 3 residues short of the CDR3 end; the germline J gene provides the rest. This chain links TRBV5-6 with TRBJ2-7; D call uncertain. The ends were cut back, 0 bases at V and 0 bases at J, with 10 bases in the middle. This CDR3 has 15 amino acids. CDR1 and CDR2 from the germline V gene are SGHDT and YYEEEE. The DNA read from the CDR3 is TGTGCCAGCAGCTTGGATGTCAGAAACTCCTACGAG. Residues: CASSLDVRNSYE. The entire CDR3 sequence reads CASSLDVRNSYEQYF.

This clone was counted many times. The CDR3 is cut off 3 residues early in the read; its end comes from the germline J gene. The rearrangement joins TRBV19 to TRBJ2-6; D is possibly TRBD1 (5 bases). Trimming left V 6 bases short and J 7 bases short, with 19 bases between. Germline-derived CDR1 and CDR2 are LNHDA and SQIVND (reference sequence). The CDR3 covers 16 residues. The CDR3 bases that were read are TGTGCCAGTAGCGTACAGGATCCCCTTCCTGCCAACGTC. This gives the protein CASSVQDPLPANV. The complete CDR3 sequence is CASSVQDPLPANVLTF.

The sample holds many counts of this clone. The read stops 3 residues short of the end of the CDR3; the missing end is completed from the germline J gene. V usage is TRBV20-1 and J usage is TRBJ2-5; tentative D call: TRBD1 (6 bases). The CDR3 spans 13 residues. The V gene's germline CDR1 is DFQATT and CDR2 SNEGSKA (reference sequence). The CDR3 loop reads CSARDNQQGTQYF. The DNA read from the CDR3 is TGCAGTGCTAGAGACAATCAACAGGGTACC.

This clone was picked up many times. The sequenced fragment ends 3 residues before the CDR3 boundary, so the rest is inferred from the germline J gene. The chain couples TRBV20-1 to TRBJ1-5, with a possible D match to TRBD1 (5 bases). Germline V gene sequence: CDR1 DFQATT, CDR2 SNEGSKA (reference sequence). The CDR3 length is 13 residues. Trimming took off 6 bases at V and 0 bases at J, with 9 bases between the two ends. The CDR3 loop is CSAGGASNQPQHF. The sequenced CDR3 bases are TGCAGTGCGGGAGGGGCTAGCAATCAGCCC.

This clone showed up many times. The observed sequence ends 3 residues before the CDR3 terminus, with the missing tail filled in from the germline J gene. The chain joins TRBV6-2 or TRBV6-3 to TRBJ2-2, with D perhaps matching TRBD1 or TRBD2 (6 bases each). CDR1 MNHEY and CDR2 SVGEGT come from the germline V gene. Trimming stripped 6 bases from V and 2 bases from J, with 10 bases between. The CDR3 is made up of 14 amino acids. This CDR3 reads CASRRDINTGELFF. The sequenced CDR3 bases are TGTGCCAGCAGGCGGGACATTAACACCGGGGAG.

Ten or more counts support this clone. The read comes to an end 3 residues before the CDR3 does, leaving the germline J gene to fill in the end. This rearrangement joins TRBV10-3 to TRBJ2-3; D ambiguous. The CDR3 consists of 17 residues. Germline V gene lookup returns CDR1 ENHRY and CDR2 SYGVKD. The V and J ends lost 0 bases and 0 bases respectively, with 13 bases between them. The sequenced CDR3 bases are TGTGCCATCAGTGAGTCAAGTTGGGCCTCGAGCACAGATACG. Translated: CAISESSWASSTDT. The entire CDR3 protein reads CAISESSWASSTDTQYF.

This clone was seen many times. The read terminates 3 residues ahead of where the CDR3 ends, so the germline J gene completes it. This chain uses TRBV19 with TRBJ2-7, with D perhaps TRBD1 or TRBD2 (5 bases each). This CDR3 comprises 14 residues. Trimming pared 4 bases from V and 3 bases from J, leaving 13 bases between. The germline V gene encodes CDR1 LNHDA and CDR2 SQIVND (reference sequence). The sequenced CDR3 bases are TGTGCCAGTAGTAGAGGGGATAAAAACTACGAG. Protein sequence: CASSRGDKNYE. The full CDR3 protein is CASSRGDKNYEQYF.

This clone was detected many times. From the germline J gene comes the end of the CDR3, since the read stops 3 residues before it. The chain links TRBV4-1 to TRBJ2-5; 7 bases agree with TRBD1. The CDR3 length is 14 residues. Germline trimming cut 4 bases from V and 1 base from J; bases unmatched to any gene: 3. Germline assignment: CDR1 MGHRA and CDR2 YSYEKL. The chain's CDR3 is CASSLGDSQETQYF. CDR3 DNA (partial): TGCGCCAGCAGCCTAGGGGACAGCCAAGAGACC.

Of note for this clone: From the germline J gene comes the end of the CDR3, since the read stops 3 residues before it. The J gene is TRBJ2-1, the V gene TRBV20-1; possibly TRBD1 or TRBD2 for D (6 bases each). The germline V gene encodes CDR1 DFQATT and CDR2 SNEGSKA (reference sequence). The CDR3 extends over 16 amino acids. V lost 6 bases and J lost 2, with 20 bases in between. CDR3 residues: CSASLRAEGAYNEQFF. The CDR3 DNA, read in part, is TGCAGTGCCAGTCTGCGAGCGGAGGGGGCCTACAATGAG.

In this sample, this clone turned up a few times. The read stops 3 residues short of the end of the CDR3; the missing end is completed from the germline J gene. V and J are TRBV7-2 and TRBJ1-2, with 9 positions matching TRBD1. Germline CDR1 SGHTA, CDR2 FQGNSA. This CDR3 has 15 amino acids. CDR3 residues: CASSPAGTGPYDYTF. The sequenced CDR3 bases are TGTGCCAGCAGCCCTGCCGGGACAGGGCCCTACGAC.

This clone showed up many times. Coverage ceases 3 residues before the CDR3 finishes, and the germline J gene fills in the end. V gene TRBV11-2 combines with J gene TRBJ2-7, with TRBD2 matching 8 bases. J was trimmed by 2 bases and V by 6 bases; bases with no gene match: 6. In germline, CDR1 is SGHAT, CDR2 FQNNGV. CDR3 length: 14 amino acids. CDR3 DNA (partial): TGTGCCAGCAGGATAGCGGGGACCACCTACGAG. Encoded protein: CASRIAGTTYE. The full CDR3 protein is CASRIAGTTYEQYF.

In its sample, this clone was seen many times. Here the CDR3 reads CASSGLAGGETQYF. CDR3 bases read: TGTGCCAGCAGCGGACTAGCGGGAGGGGAGACC. The J gene is TRBJ2-5, the V gene TRBV7-2; 15 bases fit TRBD2. The CDR3 is cut off 3 residues early in the read; its end comes from the germline J gene. Germline-derived CDR1 and CDR2 are SGHTA and FQGNSA. Losses at the gene ends were 5 bases for V and 5 bases for J; bases not matched to a gene: 0. The CDR3 has 14 residues.